This T cell receptor beta chain was recorded in a study of T cell changes during pregnancy in multiple sclerosis. Assay: immunoSEQ multiplex PCR; the TCRdb copy retains only in-frame clones and omits some. The repertoire consists of tens of thousands of clones, with around 85% occurring once and the leading ten covering 15% to 18%. The CDR3 covers 15 residues. Trimming cost V 7 bases and J 4 bases; bases outside gene matches: 9. Germline loops: CDR1 SGHTA, CDR2 FQGTGA. This clone was seen just once. The sequencing used CD8+ T cells from peripheral blood mononuclear cells, collected in the first trimester of pregnancy. This TCR was sampled from a female donor in good health, enrolled as a control in a pregnancy study. The chain carries TRBV7-3 and TRBJ2-3, with TRBD2 matching 9 bases. In DNA, the CDR3 is TGTGCCAGCACCCCAGTTGCGGGAGGGCCAGATACGCAGTATTTT. The encoded protein is CASTPVAGGPDTQYF.